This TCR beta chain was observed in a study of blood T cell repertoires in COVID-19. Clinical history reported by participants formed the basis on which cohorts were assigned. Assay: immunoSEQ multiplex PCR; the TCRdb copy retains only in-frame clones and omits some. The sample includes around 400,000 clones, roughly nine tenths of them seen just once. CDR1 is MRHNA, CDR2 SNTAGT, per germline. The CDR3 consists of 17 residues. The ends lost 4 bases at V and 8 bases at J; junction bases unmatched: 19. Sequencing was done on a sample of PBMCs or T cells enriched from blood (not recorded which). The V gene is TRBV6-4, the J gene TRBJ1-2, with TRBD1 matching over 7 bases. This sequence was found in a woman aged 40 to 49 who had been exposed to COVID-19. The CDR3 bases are TGTGCCAGCAGTGCCTTAGGGGGCGCATTCAAAGGGGGAGGCTACACCTTC. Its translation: CASSALGGAFKGGGYTF.